This T cell receptor (beta chain) emerged from a study of shared clonotypes between healthy human individuals. Whole-study findings and limits: Generation probabilities were higher for clonotypes shared across all four sorted-subset donors than for unshared ones. Clonotypes that were shared across a few donors made up approximately 5.1% of naive CD4 clonotypes.

Losses at the gene ends were 6 bases for V and 5 bases for J; bases not matched to a gene: 14. CDR3 size: 16 residues. Generated by immunoSEQ multiplex PCR, the TCRdb table keeps only in-frame clones and is missing some. The table includes under 650,000 clones, approximately 95% detected once. Note on this clone: The antigen is unknown.

The sequence was collected from a woman aged 25 to 39 in good health. The chain joins TRBV6-7 to TRBJ2-7, with 9 nucleotides matching TRBD1. TRBV6-7 is flagged as an ORF with uncertain function. The specimen sequenced was naive CD4+ T cells sorted from blood. Stated subset: CD45RA+ positively selected. The DNA of the CDR3 is TGTGCCAGCAGCCCAGGGCCCGGGACAGGGTGGGACGAGCAGTACTTC. Its translation: CASSPGPGTGWDEQYF.